Presented here are 30 T cell receptor beta chains from one specimen sequenced in a study of cytomegalovirus exposure and HLA in healthy donors. Vbeta (60) and Jbeta (13) primers were used in the PCR. Data came from immunoSEQ multiplex PCR; TCRdb stores just in-frame clones and leaves some out. The sample contains approximately 280,000 clones, roughly 88% of which appear only once. Input material: PBMCs. These receptor sequences come from a middle-aged man in good health and CMV-seropositive.

V is TRBV11-3 and J is TRBJ2-1, with 15 bases aligning to TRBD2. V trimming: 1 base; J trimming: 0 bases; junction bases outside the gene matches: 7. This CDR3 comprises 20 residues. Looked up from germline, CDR1 is SGHNT and CDR2 is YENEEA. In nucleotides, the CDR3 is TGTGCCAGCAGCTTAGGGTTCGGGACTAGCGGGAGGTTCTCCTACAATGAGCAGTTCTTC. Translation: CASSLGFGTSGRFSYNEQFF.

In its sample, this clone was seen a few times. The V gene is TRBV6-6, the J gene TRBJ2-7; D might be TRBD2 (6 bases). Trimming stripped 2 bases from V and 3 bases from J, with 8 bases between. Germline CDR1 and CDR2: MNHNY and SVGAGI (reference sequence). The CDR3 sequence is 13 residues long. The CDR3 DNA sequence: TGTGCCAGCAGTTACGCGCGGGGCTACGAGCAGTACTTC. This encodes CASSYARGYEQYF.

V and J are TRBV7-3 and TRBJ2-1; 16 positions match TRBD2. J was trimmed by 0 bases and V by 4 bases; bases with no gene match: 6. Looked up from germline, CDR1 is SGHTA and CDR2 is FQGTGA. This CDR3 is built from 19 residues. CDR3 coding DNA: TGTGCCAGCAGCTCGGGACTAGCGGGAGGGTCCCTCTCCTACAATGAGCAGTTCTTC. This translates into CASSSGLAGGSLSYNEQFF.

This rearrangement joins TRBV30 to TRBJ2-7; TRBD2 might be the D (5 bases). V lost 3 bases and J 7 bases, leaving 28 bases between the germline ends. Germline lookup yields CDR1 GTSNPN and CDR2 SVGIG (reference sequence). The CDR3 is made up of 17 amino acids. This CDR3 is CAWRDLTDSATSWEQYF. DNA of the CDR3: TGTGCCTGGAGAGACCTGACGGATAGCGCGACGTCTTGGGAGCAGTACTTC.

This chain uses TRBV25-1 with TRBJ2-3; D gene ambiguous. Trimming removed 1 base at V and 2 bases at J, with 10 bases between. Germline V gene sequence: CDR1 MGHDK, CDR2 SYGVNS. The length of the CDR3 is 15 residues. The DNA for the CDR3 is TGTGCCAGCAGTGAATTCGGCGGAGTCACAGATACGCAGTATTTT. Residues: CASSEFGGVTDTQYF.

The gene calls are TRBV21-1 and TRBJ2-5; the tabulated D call, TRBD1, remains unverified against the DNA. TRBV21-1 is annotated as a pseudogene. CDR3 length: 13 residues. This CDR3 is CASNLDREETQYF. The CDR3 DNA is TGTGCCAGCAACCTGGACAGGGAAGAGACCCAGTACTTC.

The chain links TRBV29-1 to TRBJ2-2, with 8 bases lining up with TRBD1. The CDR3 is 15 amino acids. Germline trimming cut 4 bases from V and 5 bases from J; bases unmatched to any gene: 9. Looked up from germline, CDR1 is SQVTM and CDR2 is ANQGSEA. CDR3 in DNA: TGCAGCGTTGCGGGCCCAGGGGGCTGGACCGGGGAGCTGTTTTTT. Amino acid sequence: CSVAGPGGWTGELFF.

This sequence joins TRBV5-1 and TRBJ2-1, with a weak D call TRBD2 (6 bases). V lost 0 bases and J lost 0, with 13 bases in between. Germline CDR1 and CDR2: SGHRS and YFSETQ. The CDR3 is 17 residues long. In nucleotides, the CDR3 is TGCGCCAGCAGCTTGGGTGAGGCGGGGAGCTCCTACAATGAGCAGTTCTTC. It codes for CASSLGEAGSSYNEQFF.

The rearrangement joins TRBV18 to TRBJ1-1; maybe TRBD1 (5 bases). The CDR3 covers 15 residues. V dropped 6 bases and J dropped 3 bases, with 17 bases sitting between them. CDR1 and CDR2 from the germline V gene are KGHSH and LQKENI. The DNA of the CDR3 is TGTGCCAGCTCCCCCAGGGAGGGAACGGACACTGAAGCTTTCTTT. This encodes CASSPREGTDTEAFF. The full variable domain, its missing parts supplied by reference TRBV18 and TRBJ1-1, is NAGVMQNPRHLVRRRGQEARLRCSPMKGHSHVYWYRQLPEEGLKFMVYLQKENIIDESGMPKERFSAEFPKEGPSILRIQQVVRGDSAAYFCASSPREGTDTEAFFGQGTRLTVV.

In its sample, this clone was seen a few times. The genes are TRBV5-1 and TRBJ1-2; D not resolved. This CDR3 has 14 residues. V dropped 2 bases and J dropped 7 bases, with 15 bases sitting between them. CDR1 SGHRS and CDR2 YFSETQ come from the germline V gene. CDR3 DNA: TGCGCCAGCAGCTTCAACCCCATCAGTGGTGGCTACACCTTC. Translated, it gives CASSFNPISGGYTF.

This clone is a singleton in its sample. This chain connects TRBV29-1 to TRBJ2-2; 11 bases fit TRBD2. The germline V gene encodes CDR1 SQVTM and CDR2 ANQGSEA. This CDR3 region has 13 residues. V lost 8 bases to trimming and J lost 8 bases; unmatched junction nucleotides: 7. The CDR3 protein is CSLLTSGSGELFF. CDR3 sequence (DNA): TGCAGCCTCCTTACTAGCGGGAGTGGGGAGCTGTTTTTT.

This clone was counted a single time. The chain links TRBV4-1 to TRBJ1-4; 9 bases match TRBD1. This CDR3 comprises 16 residues. CDR1 is MGHRA and CDR2 is YSYEKL in the germline V gene. After removal of 2 bases from V and 5 bases from J, the junction contained 6 bases not matched to a gene. The chain's CDR3 is CASSQTKGTGNEKLFF. The CDR3 DNA follows: TGCGCCAGCAGCCAAACGAAGGGGACAGGGAATGAAAAACTGTTTTTT.

The rearrangement joins TRBV5-5 to TRBJ2-1; 8 nucleotides agree with TRBD1. Germline CDR1 is SGHKS and CDR2 is YYEKEE (reference sequence). J lost 4 bases, V lost 2 bases, and 5 bases had no gene match. The CDR3 is made up of 15 amino acids. The DNA of the CDR3 is TGTGCCAGCAGCTTACGCGACAGGGGTTACAATGAGCAGTTCTTC. As protein: CASSLRDRGYNEQFF.

This sequence joins TRBV5-1 and TRBJ1-1; 7 nucleotides match TRBD1. The V and J ends lost 0 bases and 2 bases, in that order; junction bases with no gene match: 4. Germline lookup yields CDR1 SGHRS and CDR2 YFSETQ. CDR3 size: 15 residues. The chain's CDR3 is CASSLAGTANTEAFF. The CDR3 nucleotides read TGCGCCAGCAGCTTGGCGGGGACAGCCAACACTGAAGCTTTCTTT. Based on the CDR3 plus reference TRBV5-1 and TRBJ1-1, the full variable domain is KAGVTQTPRYLIKTRGQQVTLSCSPISGHRSVSWYQQTPGQGLQFLFEYFSETQRNKGNFPGRFSGRQFSNSRSEMNVSTLELGDSALYLCASSLAGTANTEAFFGQGTRLTVV.

The V gene is TRBV18, the J gene TRBJ1-2; D is unclear. Deletions cut 2 bases from V and 5 bases from J, with 9 bases between. Germline V gene data show CDR1 as KGHSH and CDR2 as LQKENI. There are 13 residues in the CDR3. The CDR3 coding sequence is TGTGCCAGCTCACCAAACACAGATTATGGCTACACCTTC. This sequence encodes CASSPNTDYGYTF. The entire variable domain, with the rest obtained from reference TRBV18 and TRBJ1-2, is as follows: NAGVMQNPRHLVRRRGQEARLRCSPMKGHSHVYWYRQLPEEGLKFMVYLQKENIIDESGMPKERFSAEFPKEGPSILRIQQVVRGDSAAYFCASSPNTDYGYTFGSGTRLTVV.

V is TRBV7-6 and J is TRBJ2-1; TRBD1 aligns across 9 bases. The germline CDR1 and CDR2 sequences are SGHVS and FNYEAQ. V gave up 5 bases and J gave up 8 bases; unmatched junction bases: 10. The CDR3 totals 15 residues. DNA of the CDR3: TGTGCCAGCAGCCGTACCGGGACAGGGTTCGATGAGCAGTTCTTC. It encodes CASSRTGTGFDEQFF.

The chain carries TRBV19 and TRBJ2-3; 8 bases are a match to TRBD1. Trimming at V came to 5 bases and at J to 4 bases, leaving 5 bases not matched to a gene. The germline gives CDR1 LNHDA, CDR2 SQIVND (reference sequence). CDR3 size: 14 residues. The CDR3 bases are TGTGCCAGTAGTTCGCAGGGGGCCGCAGATACGCAGTATTTT. This translates into CASSSQGAADTQYF.

The CDR3 protein is CASSSTRGGEQFF. CDR3 bases: TGTGCCAGCAGTTCAACCCGGGGGGGTGAGCAGTTCTTC. This chain uses TRBV28 with TRBJ2-1; 8 nucleotides agree with TRBD2. This CDR3 comprises 13 residues. CDR1 is MDHEN, CDR2 SYDVKM, per germline. After removal of 4 bases from V and 9 bases from J, the junction contained 5 bases not matched to a gene.

The chain employs TRBV13 and TRBJ2-7, with TRBD1 matching 8 bases. The CDR3 loop spans 12 amino acids. J lost 7 bases, V lost 8 bases, and 7 bases had no gene match. Germline loops: CDR1 PRHDT, CDR2 FYEKMQ (reference sequence). The CDR3 nucleotides read TGTGCCAGCTCGGTCAGGGGGCTAGAGCAGTACTTC. Translation: CASSVRGLEQYF. The full variable domain, in which reference TRBV13 and TRBJ2-7 provide the parts outside the CDR3, is AAGVIQSPRHLIKEKRETATLKCYPIPRHDTVYWYQQGPGQDPQFLISFYEKMQSDKGSIPDRFSAQQFSDYHSELNMSSLELGDSALYFCASSVRGLEQYFGPGTRLTVT.

This clone showed up just once. J is TRBJ1-2 and V is TRBV2, with D tentatively TRBD1 (6 bases). Trimming pared 2 bases from V and 8 bases from J, leaving 18 bases between. The length of the CDR3 is 15 residues. Germline assignment: CDR1 SNHLY and CDR2 FYNNEI. In DNA form, the CDR3 reads TGTGCCAGCAGTGAATGGGTAATGGCAGGGGAAGGCTACACCTTC. Protein product: CASSEWVMAGEGYTF. Based on the CDR3 plus reference TRBV2 and TRBJ1-2, the full variable domain is EPEVTQTPSHQVTQMGQEVILRCVPISNHLYFYWYRQILGQKVEFLVSFYNNEISEKSEIFDDQFSVERPDGSNFTLKIRSTKLEDSAMYFCASSEWVMAGEGYTFGSGTRLTVV.

This clone was observed once. The chain combines TRBV7-2 with TRBJ2-2, with 8 nucleotides matching TRBD2. This CDR3 spans 19 amino acids. V shed 5 bases, J shed 0 bases, and the junction held 14 bases outside the gene matches. The germline V gene encodes CDR1 SGHTA and CDR2 FQGNSA. CDR3 sequence (DNA): TGTGCCAGCAGCAGGGGGGGACTAGTGTTTTTCGCGAACACCGGGGAGCTGTTTTTT. The encoded protein is CASSRGGLVFFANTGELFF.

The V call is TRBV19, the J call TRBJ2-1; the D is unclear. Trimming removed 6 bases from V and 10 bases from J, with 16 bases in between. Germline assignment: CDR1 LNHDA and CDR2 SQIVND (reference sequence). This CDR3 spans 13 amino acids. CDR3 amino acids: CASSPHVVWEQFF. The CDR3 bases are TGTGCCAGTAGCCCACACGTCGTTTGGGAGCAGTTCTTC.

V usage is TRBV29-1 and J usage is TRBJ2-3; TRBD2 matches at 10 bases. Germline V gives CDR1 SQVTM, CDR2 ANQGSEA. V shed 7 bases, J shed 1 base, and the junction held 8 bases outside the gene matches. The CDR3 totals 15 residues. The CDR3 loop is CSAPSGTSGTDTQYF. Here the CDR3 DNA reads TGCAGCGCTCCCTCCGGGACTAGCGGCACAGATACGCAGTATTTT.

The sample holds one count of this clone. This sequence joins TRBV4-2 and TRBJ2-1, with 9 bases that match TRBD2. The CDR3 length is 15 residues. Germline CDR1 is LGHNA and CDR2 is YNFKEQ. Trimming took 5 bases from V and 2 from J; bases not matched to a gene: 4. CDR3 nucleotide sequence: TGTGCCAGCAGCAGCGGGAGGTCTACCTACAATGAGCAGTTCTTC. Its protein is CASSSGRSTYNEQFF.

This clone was found once. The CDR3 region is CASSRGLAHHEQYF. As DNA, the CDR3 is TGTGCCAGCAGTCGCGGACTAGCGCACCACGAGCAGTACTTC. The gene calls are TRBV27 and TRBJ2-7; TRBD2 matches at 9 bases. V was pared by 5 bases and J by 5 bases, with 7 bases of the junction left unmatched. There are 14 residues in the CDR3. The germline gives CDR1 MNHEY, CDR2 SMNVEV (reference sequence).

The rearrangement uses TRBV6-8 and TRBJ2-7; 14 bases are a match to TRBD2. The J segment lost 6 bases and the V segment lost 6 bases, leaving 13 bases of the junction unmatched. Looked up from germline, CDR1 is MNHGY and CDR2 is SAAAGT. The CDR3 has 17 residues. The CDR3 here is CASSSPTSGRAFREQYF. The CDR3 bases are TGTGCCAGCAGCAGCCCGACTAGCGGGAGGGCCTTTCGCGAGCAGTACTTC.

The table lists this clone with a few counts. The chain uses TRBV6-6 and TRBJ1-1, with D unresolved. This CDR3 has 10 residues. The V end was cut by 4 bases, the J end by 7 bases, with 4 bases between. The germline gives CDR1 MNHNY, CDR2 SVGAGI (reference sequence). CDR3 sequence reads: CASSFGEAFF. For the CDR3, the DNA is TGTGCCAGCAGTTTCGGTGAAGCTTTCTTT.

The chain joins TRBV19 to TRBJ2-7; 11 bases match TRBD2. The V gene's germline CDR1 is LNHDA and CDR2 SQIVND (reference sequence). CDR3 length: 15 amino acids. V lost 7 bases, J lost 0 bases, and 5 bases stayed unmatched. The CDR3 coding sequence is TGTGCCAGTAATGTAGCGGGAGGGATCTCCTACGAGCAGTACTTC. Translating gives CASNVAGGISYEQYF.

J is TRBJ1-5 and V is TRBV23-1; tentatively, D is TRBD1 (5 bases). TRBV23-1 is an ORF, and what it does is uncertain. This CDR3 spans 17 amino acids. Between the trimmed V and J ends, which lost 0 bases and 0 bases, there was a span of 12 bases. This CDR3 is CASSQSGGLNSNQPQHF. The CDR3 DNA is TGCGCCAGCAGTCAATCGGGGGGTCTGAATAGCAATCAGCCCCAGCATTTT.

This clone is a singleton in its sample. The chain employs TRBV19 and TRBJ1-1, with TRBD1 matching 10 bases. Losses at the gene ends were 4 bases for V and 4 bases for J; bases not matched to a gene: 3. Germline V gene lookup returns CDR1 LNHDA and CDR2 SQIVND (reference sequence). The CDR3 totals 14 residues. The chain's CDR3 is CASSTGQGFTEAFF. The CDR3 bases are TGTGCCAGTAGTACGGGACAGGGGTTCACTGAAGCTTTCTTT.